The 19 T cell receptor beta chains below were found in one sample sequenced in a study of CD4 T cells in relation to SARS-CoV-2 and coronaviruses. The table came from immunoSEQ multiplex PCR; TCRdb's copy has only in-frame clones and leaves some out. The profile covers about 59,000 clones, with 70% to 90% appearing a single time and approximately 1.5% taken by the ten largest. CD4+ T cells from unexposed donors were obtained before the COVID-19 pandemic (2011-2018). Sequenced sample: memory CD4+ T cells from PBMCs. The receptors come from a human donor in good health.

J is TRBJ2-7 and V is TRBV2; maybe TRBD2 (5 bases). The CDR3 runs 11 residues. CDR1 and CDR2 (germline): SNHLY, FYNNEI. The germline V and J ends were trimmed by 1 base and 12 bases, with 10 bases remaining between them. The CDR3 region is CASSEGGRGYF. The DNA for the CDR3 is TGTGCCAGCAGTGAAGGTGGTCGGGGGTACTTC. The full variable domain, completed using reference TRBV2 and TRBJ2-7, is EPEVTQTPSHQVTQMGQEVILRCVPISNHLYFYWYRQILGQKVEFLVSFYNNEISEKSEIFDDQFSVERPDGSNFTLKIRSTKLEDSAMYFCASSEGGRGYFGPGTRLTVT.

The chain joins TRBV7-2 to TRBJ2-5; possible D gene TRBD1, 6 bases. In germline, CDR1 is SGHTA, CDR2 FQGNSA. The CDR3 is 15 residues long. V lost 4 bases and J 0 bases, leaving 12 bases between the germline ends. CDR3 in amino acids: CASSSARDNQETQYF. CDR3 coding DNA: TGTGCCAGCAGCTCGGCCCGGGACAACCAAGAGACCCAGTACTTC.

The chain carries TRBV6-5 and TRBJ1-5; D possibly corresponds to TRBD1 (5 bases). Germline assignment: CDR1 MNHEY and CDR2 SVGAGI. V lost 6 bases, J lost 0 bases, and 9 bases lay in between. The CDR3 is 14 amino acids. DNA of the CDR3: TGTGCCAGCAGGACAGACCATAGCAATCAGCCCCAGCATTTT. Protein: CASRTDHSNQPQHF.

The chain links TRBV28 to TRBJ1-6, with no clear D. The germline V and J ends were trimmed by 5 bases and 7 bases, with 18 bases remaining between them. From germline, CDR1 is MDHEN and CDR2 SYDVKM. The CDR3 sequence is 16 residues long. The CDR3 DNA sequence: TGTGCCAGCAGTCCTGGCGGGCGGGAGCGGAATTCACCCCTCCACTTT. As protein: CASSPGGRERNSPLHF.

There are a few counts of this clone. The chain joins TRBV6-4 to TRBJ1-5, with D unclear. CDR1 and CDR2 from the germline V gene are MRHNA and SNTAGT. There are 13 residues in the CDR3. V lost 3 bases to trimming and J lost 7 bases, with 10 bases between them. The CDR3 loop is CASSEEGGQPQHF. For the CDR3, the DNA is TGTGCCAGCAGTGAAGAGGGAGGCCAGCCCCAGCATTTT.

This chain uses TRBV21-1 with TRBJ2-4; the table names TRBD2, a call not compared with the DNA. TRBV21-1 is a pseudogene locus. The CDR3 contains 24 residues. The CDR3 sequence is CASSKANPGLSRLRKGLAKNIQYF. The CDR3 bases are TGTGCCAGCAGCAAAGCAAACCCGGGACTAAGTCGACTTCGTAAGGGACTAGCCAAAAACATTCAGTACTTC.

The CDR3 coding sequence is TGTGCCAGCAGCTTAGTCCCCAGCTATAGCGGCAGCACAGATACGCAGTATTTT. This codes for CASSLVPSYSGSTDTQYF. The chain carries TRBV11-2 and TRBJ2-3; D perhaps matches TRBD2 (6 bases). The germline V gene encodes CDR1 SGHAT and CDR2 FQNNGV. Trimming removed 1 base from V and 0 bases from J, with 17 bases in between. This CDR3 spans 18 amino acids. The whole variable domain, filled in from reference TRBV11-2 and TRBJ2-3, reads EAGVAQSPRYKIIEKRQSVAFWCNPISGHATLYWYQQILGQGPKLLIQFQNNGVVDDSQLPKDRFSAERLKGVDSTLKIQPAKLEDSAVYLCASSLVPSYSGSTDTQYFGPGTRLTVL.

This rearrangement joins TRBV30 to TRBJ2-7; a weak D match, TRBD1 (5 bases). CDR1 GTSNPN and CDR2 SVGIG come from the germline V gene (reference sequence). The V end was cut by 4 bases, the J end by 7 bases, with 14 bases between. This CDR3 is built from 12 residues. Here the CDR3 reads CAWTGSSREQYF. The CDR3 bases are TGTGCCTGGACAGGGTCTTCCAGGGAGCAGTACTTC.

The chain combines TRBV27 with TRBJ2-6; D not certain. This CDR3 has 13 amino acids. V dropped 10 bases and J dropped 0 bases, with 7 bases sitting between them. Per germline, CDR1 MNHEY and CDR2 SMNVEV (reference sequence). CDR3 bases: TGTGCCACCCGGAGCTCTGGGGCCAACGTCCTGACTTTC. Its protein product is CATRSSGANVLTF.

V is TRBV4-1 and J is TRBJ1-4; TRBD1 matches at 9 bases. The J segment lost 7 bases and the V segment lost 2 bases, leaving 14 bases of the junction unmatched. The CDR3 is 18 residues long. The germline gives CDR1 MGHRA, CDR2 YSYEKL. The CDR3 spells CASSQRPGQGGNGEKLFF. As DNA, the CDR3 is TGCGCCAGCAGCCAACGTCCGGGACAGGGTGGGAATGGTGAAAAACTGTTTTTT.

This clone has just a few counts. CDR3 region: CASSRSHGRAAGPSTDTQYF. CDR3 in DNA: TGCGCCAGCAGCCGAAGCCACGGACGGGCGGCCGGCCCTAGCACAGATACGCAGTATTTT. The chain recombines TRBV4-1 with TRBJ2-3; D is ambiguous. Germline loops: CDR1 MGHRA, CDR2 YSYEKL. The CDR3 sequence is 20 residues long. Trimming removed 4 bases from V and 0 bases from J, with 26 bases in between.

This chain uses TRBV9 with TRBJ1-4, with D maybe TRBD1 (5 bases). CDR3 length: 15 amino acids. Germline V gene data show CDR1 as SGDLS and CDR2 as YYNGEE. V was shortened by 0 bases and J by 7 bases, with 13 bases between the two germline ends. The CDR3 loop reads CASSVEGQRREKLFF. The CDR3 DNA is TGTGCCAGCAGCGTAGAAGGACAACGCCGTGAAAAACTGTTTTTT.

The chain's CDR3 is CASSPDLLQGYGYTF. CDR3 bases: TGTGCCAGCAGCCCAGACCTTCTACAGGGGTATGGCTACACCTTC. The V call is TRBV3-1 (or the pseudogene TRBV3-2), the J call TRBJ1-2, with TRBD1 identical over 7 bases. The CDR3 is made up of 15 amino acids. The germline CDR1 and CDR2 sequences are LGHDT and YNNKEL (reference sequence). V dropped 4 bases and J dropped 5; count of bases not matched to a gene: 10.

The V and J genes are TRBV11-2 and TRBJ2-1, with TRBD1 as a possible D gene (6 bases). Trimming pared 1 base from V and 5 bases from J, leaving 12 bases between. CDR1 and CDR2 (germline): SGHAT, FQNNGV. The CDR3 runs 15 residues. The CDR3 reads CASSLVDRFNNEQFF. The CDR3 DNA follows: TGTGCCAGCAGCTTAGTAGACAGGTTTAACAATGAGCAGTTCTTC. The full variable domain, in which reference TRBV11-2 and TRBJ2-1 provide the parts outside the CDR3, is EAGVAQSPRYKIIEKRQSVAFWCNPISGHATLYWYQQILGQGPKLLIQFQNNGVVDDSQLPKDRFSAERLKGVDSTLKIQPAKLEDSAVYLCASSLVDRFNNEQFFGPGTRLTVL.

The gene calls are TRBV5-1 and TRBJ1-6; D call uncertain. CDR3 length equals 14 residues. Trimming stripped 4 bases from V and 5 bases from J, with 10 bases between. Germline loops: CDR1 SGHRS, CDR2 YFSETQ. The CDR3 loop is CASSTSLNNSPLHF. CDR3 bases: TGCGCCAGCAGCACCTCCCTAAATAATTCACCCCTCCACTTT.

The chain employs TRBV5-1 and TRBJ2-2; D might be TRBD2 (6 bases). The CDR3 is made up of 15 amino acids. The V and J ends lost 4 bases and 6 bases respectively, with 16 bases between them. In germline, CDR1 is SGHRS, CDR2 YFSETQ. CDR3 region: CASSQIDGEAGELFF. The CDR3 DNA reads TGCGCCAGCAGCCAGATCGACGGGGAGGCCGGGGAGCTGTTTTTT.

The chain has TRBV3-1 (or the pseudogene TRBV3-2) and TRBJ2-7, with TRBD2 identical over 13 bases. CDR1 LGHDT and CDR2 YNNKEL come from the germline V gene (reference sequence). V dropped 4 bases and J dropped 6; count of bases not matched to a gene: 3. The CDR3 runs 14 residues. CDR3 DNA sequence: TGTGCCAGCAGCCCGTGGACTAGCGGGAGCGAGCAGTACTTC. Protein sequence: CASSPWTSGSEQYF.

CDR3 nucleotides: TGTGCCAGCAGCTTAGTCTCTGGCAGGCACAATGAGCAGTTCTTC. Residues: CASSLVSGRHNEQFF. The J gene is TRBJ2-1, the V gene TRBV11-2; D not resolved. CDR3 length equals 15 residues. V was shortened by 1 base and J by 5 bases, with 12 bases between the two germline ends. The germline gives CDR1 SGHAT, CDR2 FQNNGV.

J is TRBJ1-5 and V is TRBV28, with D unresolved. V lost 2 bases to trimming and J lost 6 bases, with 8 bases between them. The CDR3 is made up of 13 amino acids. Germline assignment: CDR1 MDHEN and CDR2 SYDVKM. The CDR3 sequence is CASSLEVSQPQHF. CDR3 nucleotides: TGTGCCAGCAGTTTAGAGGTATCTCAGCCCCAGCATTTT.